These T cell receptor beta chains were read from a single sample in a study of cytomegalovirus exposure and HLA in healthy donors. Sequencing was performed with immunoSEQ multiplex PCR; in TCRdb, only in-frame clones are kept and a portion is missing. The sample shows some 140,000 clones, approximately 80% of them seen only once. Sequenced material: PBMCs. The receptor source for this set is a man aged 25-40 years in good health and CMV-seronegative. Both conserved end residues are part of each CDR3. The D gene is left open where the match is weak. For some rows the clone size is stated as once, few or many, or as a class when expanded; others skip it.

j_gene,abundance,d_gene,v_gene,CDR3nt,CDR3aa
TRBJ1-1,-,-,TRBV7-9,TGTGCCAGCAGCTTAAGTACCTACGACACTGAAGCTTTCTTT,CASSLSTYDTEAFF
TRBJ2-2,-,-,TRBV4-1,TGCGCCAGCAGCCAAGAAGGCGGGATAAGGACCGGGGAGCTGTTTTTT,CASSQEGGIRTGELFF
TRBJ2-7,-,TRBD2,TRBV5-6,TGTGCCAGCAGCCCGGGGGGGCCCTACGAGCAGTACTTC,CASSPGGPYEQYF
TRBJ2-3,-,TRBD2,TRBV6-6,TGTGCCAGCAGCCCGGGACTAGCGGGAGGGCCGGATACGCAGTATTTT,CASSPGLAGGPDTQYF
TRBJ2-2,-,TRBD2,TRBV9,TGTGCCAGCAGCGTAAGGACTAGCGCGAGGAACACCGGGGAGCTGTTTTTT,CASSVRTSARNTGELFF
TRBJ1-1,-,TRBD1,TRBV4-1,TGCGCCAGCAGCCAAGGGACAGGGAGGACTGAAGCTTTCTTT,CASSQGTGRTEAFF
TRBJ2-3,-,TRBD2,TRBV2,TGTGCCAGCAGGGACCCGACAGCGGGAGCGGGGGCAGATACGCAGTATTTT,CASRDPTAGAGADTQYF
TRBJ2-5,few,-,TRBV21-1,TGTGCCAGCAGCCGATCCAGGCGAGCGGGGGCCCAGTACTTC,CASSRSRRAGAQYF
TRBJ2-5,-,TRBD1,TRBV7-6,TGTGCCAGCAGCAAACAGGCTGGGACAGGCGAGACCCAGTACTTC,CASSKQAGTGETQYF
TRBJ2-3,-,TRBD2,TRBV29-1,TGCAGCGTTGAAGGCGGGAGGACCCAAGATACGCAGTATTTT,CSVEGGRTQDTQYF
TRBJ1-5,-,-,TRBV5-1,TGCGCCAGCAGCCCCGACGGGGGGGGACAGCCCCAGCATTTT,CASSPDGGGQPQHF
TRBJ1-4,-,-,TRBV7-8,TGTGCCAGCAGCTCGAATCGAGTTGCAACTAATGAAAAACTGTTTTTT,CASSSNRVATNEKLFF
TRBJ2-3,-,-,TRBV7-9,TGTTCCAGCAGTTCAGGGTCCCCCGGCACAGATACGCAGTATTTT,CSSSSGSPGTDTQYF
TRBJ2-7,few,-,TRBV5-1,TGCGCCAGCAGCTTGGGCGTCGGAGCCTACGAGCAGTACTTC,CASSLGVGAYEQYF
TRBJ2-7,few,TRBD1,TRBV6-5,TGTGCCAGCAGAAGAGGACCAGGGGGCCACGAGCAGTACTTC,CASRRGPGGHEQYF
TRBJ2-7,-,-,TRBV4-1,TGCGCCAGCAGCCAAGATCGAGGGTGGTCATACGAGCAGTACTTC,CASSQDRGWSYEQYF
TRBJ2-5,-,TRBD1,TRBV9,TGTGCCAGCAGCCCCGGACAGGGGCAAGAGACCCAGTACTTC,CASSPGQGQETQYF
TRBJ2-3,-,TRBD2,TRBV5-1,TGCGCCAGCAGCACCACTAGCGGGACTCGGGATACGCAGTATTTT,CASSTTSGTRDTQYF
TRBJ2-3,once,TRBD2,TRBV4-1,TGCGCCAGCAGCCATGCCGGGACTAGCGGGATGGATACGCAGTATTTT,CASSHAGTSGMDTQYF
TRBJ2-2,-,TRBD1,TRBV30,TGTGCCTGGAGGATACCCTTCTTTGGGACAGGGTCCACCGGGGAGCTGTTTTTT,CAWRIPFFGTGSTGELFF
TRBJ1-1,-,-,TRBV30,TGTGCCTGGATAAGCAGGGCCCTGAACACTGAAGCTTTCTTT,CAWISRALNTEAFF
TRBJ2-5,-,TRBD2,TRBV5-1,TGCGCCAGCAGCTTGGCCGCGGGAGGGCCGGTTTTGGAGACCCAGTACTTC,CASSLAAGGPVLETQYF
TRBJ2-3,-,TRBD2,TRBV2,TGTGCCAGCAGTGGGACTAGCGGGTGGTCAGATACGCAGTATTTT,CASSGTSGWSDTQYF
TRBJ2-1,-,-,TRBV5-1,TGCGCCAGCAGCTTGGGACAGAGCTCCTACAATGAGCAGTTCTTC,CASSLGQSSYNEQFF
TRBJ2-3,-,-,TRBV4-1,TGCGCCAGCAGCCAAGAGGTAGCCAGCACAGATACGCAGTATTTT,CASSQEVASTDTQYF
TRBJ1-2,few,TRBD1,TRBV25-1,TGTGCCAGCAGCCTACAGGGGAGTGACTATGGCTACACCTTC,CASSLQGSDYGYTF
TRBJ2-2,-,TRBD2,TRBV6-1,TGTGCCAGCAGTGGGACTAGCGCTCCCACCGGGGAGCTGTTTTTT,CASSGTSAPTGELFF
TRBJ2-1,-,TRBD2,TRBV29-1,TGCAGCGCCTTACTAGCGGGAGTGGGCAATGAGCAGTTCTTC,CSALLAGVGNEQFF
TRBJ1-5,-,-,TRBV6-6,TGTGCCAGCAGTGTCCAAGGAGCCTCAGGCAATCAGCCCCAGCATTTT,CASSVQGASGNQPQHF
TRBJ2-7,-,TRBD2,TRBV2,TGTGCCAGCAGTGAACTAGCGGGAGGTCTGGGCGAGCAGTACTTC,CASSELAGGLGEQYF
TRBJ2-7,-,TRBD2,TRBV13,TGTGCCAGTAAACTAGCGGGAGGGTTCGAGCAGTACTTC,CASKLAGGFEQYF
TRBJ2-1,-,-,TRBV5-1,TGCGCCAGCAGCCGGGCAGGGGAAGTCGATGAGCAGTTCTTC,CASSRAGEVDEQFF
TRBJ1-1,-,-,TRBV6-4,TGTGCCAGCATCTTAGTGAACACTGAAGCTTTCTTT,CASILVNTEAFF
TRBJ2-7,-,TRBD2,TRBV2,TGTGCCAGCAGTGGGGGACTAGCGGGAGGTAGCGAGCAGTACTTC,CASSGGLAGGSEQYF
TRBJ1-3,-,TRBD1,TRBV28,TGTGCCAGCAGTCCATGGGGACAGGGACCCTCTGGAAACACCATATATTTT,CASSPWGQGPSGNTIYF
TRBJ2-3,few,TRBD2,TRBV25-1,TGTGCCAGCAGTGCTCCGGGACTAGCGGCAGATACGCAGTATTTT,CASSAPGLAADTQYF
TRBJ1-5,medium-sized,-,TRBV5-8,TGTGCCAGCAGCTTAATCAGGCAGGGGAGCAATCAGCCCCAGCATTTT,CASSLIRQGSNQPQHF
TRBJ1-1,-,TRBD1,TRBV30,TGTGCCTGGACTTTTCAGGGGGCCAACACTGAAGCTTTCTTT,CAWTFQGANTEAFF
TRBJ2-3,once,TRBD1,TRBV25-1,TGTGCCAGCAGTGAATTGGGGACAGGGCCAGATACGCAGTATTTT,CASSELGTGPDTQYF
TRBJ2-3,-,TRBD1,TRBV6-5,TGTGCCAGCAGTGTACCAGGGGGTACGCAGTATTTT,CASSVPGGTQYF
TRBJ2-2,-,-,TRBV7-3,TGTGCCAGCAGCCGAAGCCCTAGCCCTGTCGCGAACACCGGGGAGCTGTTTTTT,CASSRSPSPVANTGELFF
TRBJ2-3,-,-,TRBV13,TGTGCCAGCAGCTTAGGCAGGGCTACAGATACGCAGTATTTT,CASSLGRATDTQYF
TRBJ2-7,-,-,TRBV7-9,TGTGCCAGCAGCTCCACTAGAACCCTCTTTAAGGAGCAGTACTTC,CASSSTRTLFKEQYF
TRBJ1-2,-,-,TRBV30,TGTGCCTGGAGTGTCAGGGGTACGGATGGCTACACCTTC,CAWSVRGTDGYTF
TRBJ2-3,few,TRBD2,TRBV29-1,TGCAGCAAATTAGCGGGGGGGGGCGGCGATACGCAGTATTTT,CSKLAGGGGDTQYF
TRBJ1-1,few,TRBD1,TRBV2,TGTGCCAGCACCGCGGGACAGGGCTTTGCTTCTGGCACTGAAGCTTTCTTT,CASTAGQGFASGTEAFF
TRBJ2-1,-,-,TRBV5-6,TGTGCCAGCAGCTTGACTTCCGGGACAGCGGGCTACAATGAGCAGTTCTTC,CASSLTSGTAGYNEQFF
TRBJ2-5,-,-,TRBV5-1,TGCGCCAGCAGCTTGGAACCCACATCGGCGGGGGAGACCCAGTACTTC,CASSLEPTSAGETQYF